The 21 T cell receptor beta chains below were found in one sample sequenced in a study of T cell repertoires in cytomegalovirus infection. TCRdb itself ran the reads through MiXCR, one entry per CDR3 protein. The sample gives more than 400,000 distinct CDR3 sequences, about 25% of which show up once; around 13% is in the top ten. Sequenced sample: PBMCs. The receptors come from a human donor in good health (CMV status not recorded). Some clones in this sample may be carry-over from other donors' samples.

This clonotype was seen a few times. The chain combines TRBV24-1 with TRBJ1-5; TRBD1 might be the D (5 bases). The germline CDR1 and CDR2 sequences are KGHDR and SFDVKD. This CDR3 is 13 amino acids long. Trimming shortened V by 10 bases and J by 0 bases, and 9 bases separated the two germline ends. The DNA for the CDR3 is TGTGCCACTTCGCAGGGTAGCAATCAGCCCCAGCATTTT. Amino acid sequence: CATSQGSNQPQHF.

This clonotype was seen repeatedly, ten times or more. J is TRBJ1-1 and V is TRBV7-2; tentative D call: TRBD1 (5 bases). Looked up from germline, CDR1 is SGHTA and CDR2 is FQGNSA. The CDR3 runs 15 residues. The V end lost 4 bases, the J end lost 1 base, and 13 bases lay between the germline ends. The CDR3 coding sequence is TGTGCCAGCAGCTCCCGAGGGCAGGGGAACACTGAAGCTTTCTTT. Translating gives CASSSRGQGNTEAFF.

The CDR3 loop is CASNPPGQGTDTQYF. CDR3 sequence (DNA): TGTGCCAGCAATCCACCGGGACAGGGCACAGATACGCAGTATTTT. The chain couples TRBV28 to TRBJ2-3, with 8 bases identical to TRBD1. CDR1 MDHEN and CDR2 SYDVKM come from the germline V gene. This CDR3 has 15 residues. Trimming at V came to 7 bases and at J to 1 base, leaving 7 bases not matched to a gene.

The table lists this clonotype with a few counts. The rearrangement uses TRBV5-4 and TRBJ2-5, with 8 nucleotides matching TRBD1. From germline, CDR1 is SGHNT and CDR2 YYREEE (reference sequence). The length of the CDR3 is 14 residues. V lost 4 bases to trimming and J lost 3 bases; unmatched junction nucleotides: 5. The CDR3 here is CASSHGQGEETQYF. DNA of the CDR3: TGTGCCAGCAGCCATGGACAGGGCGAAGAGACCCAGTACTTC. The whole variable domain, filled in from reference TRBV5-4 and TRBJ2-5, reads ETGVTQSPTHLIKTRGQQVTLRCSSQSGHNTVSWYQQALGQGPQFIFQYYREEENGRGNFPPRFSGLQFPNYSSELNVNALELDDSALYLCASSHGQGEETQYFGPGTRLLVL.

V gene TRBV20-1 combines with J gene TRBJ1-2, with 8 bases identical to TRBD1. The germline V gene encodes CDR1 DFQATT and CDR2 SNEGSKA (reference sequence). J was trimmed by 2 bases and V by 6 bases; bases with no gene match: 8. This CDR3 comprises 14 residues. The DNA of the CDR3 is TGCAGTGCCCTGACAGGGGCCGGCAACTATGGCTACACCTTC. Encoded protein: CSALTGAGNYGYTF.

This clonotype has ten or more counts. The chain joins TRBV5-4 to TRBJ2-2; the match to TRBD1 covers 7 bases. The CDR3 length is 18 residues. The germline gives CDR1 SGHNT, CDR2 YYREEE (reference sequence). V lost 4 bases, J lost 2 bases, and 14 bases stayed unmatched. CDR3 nucleotides: TGTGCCAGCAGCCGCCTTAACAGGGGTGGCGTAAACACCGGGGAGCTGTTTTTT. Its protein is CASSRLNRGGVNTGELFF.

V is TRBV7-6 and J is TRBJ2-7, with 10 bases lining up with TRBD2. V trimming: 5 bases; J trimming: 6 bases; junction bases outside the gene matches: 13. The CDR3 sequence is 16 residues long. Germline loops: CDR1 SGHVS, CDR2 FNYEAQ. The CDR3 DNA sequence: TGTGCCAGCAGCCCCGTGGGAGCGGGAGGGCCTGGCGAGCAGTACTTC. Amino acid sequence: CASSPVGAGGPGEQYF.

This clonotype has just a few counts. The V and J genes are TRBV12-3 or TRBV12-4 and TRBJ2-2; 9 bases match TRBD1. The CDR3 sequence is 16 residues long. J was trimmed by 3 bases and V by 4 bases; bases with no gene match: 6. CDR3 residues: CASSSYRGLDTGELFF. In DNA form, the CDR3 reads TGTGCCAGCAGTTCATACAGGGGGCTGGACACCGGGGAGCTGTTTTTT.

The table lists this clonotype with a few counts. J is TRBJ2-3 and V is TRBV6-6; 10 bases align to TRBD2. V shed 2 bases and J 4 bases; nucleotides not matched to a gene: 12. The CDR3 is 18 residues long. CDR1 MNHNY and CDR2 SVGAGI come from the germline V gene (reference sequence). As DNA, the CDR3 is TGTGCCAGCAGTTACCCCTATAGACTAGCGGGTAATCCAGATACGCAGTATTTT. As protein: CASSYPYRLAGNPDTQYF.

CDR3 in DNA: TGTGCCAGCAGTCGGATTCGGGTTCAGGGTGTCAACGTCCTGACTTTC. Amino acid sequence: CASSRIRVQGVNVLTF. V usage is TRBV27 and J usage is TRBJ2-6, with D perhaps TRBD1 (5 bases). In germline, CDR1 is MNHEY, CDR2 SMNVEV (reference sequence). The CDR3 has 16 amino acids. V lost 5 bases to trimming and J lost 9 bases, with 20 bases between them. Full variable domain (outside the CDR3, taken from reference TRBV27 and TRBJ2-6): EAQVTQNPRYLITVTGKKLTVTCSQNMNHEYMSWYRQDPGLGLRQIYYSMNVEVTDKGDVPEGYKVSRKEKRNFPLILESPSPNQTSLYFCASSRIRVQGVNVLTFGAGSRLTVL.

This clonotype was seen more than once but under ten times. This sequence joins TRBV14 and TRBJ2-1; 10 nucleotides match TRBD2. With 1 base clipped from V and 5 bases from J, the junction kept 8 bases outside the gene matches. The CDR3 has 17 residues. Germline V lookup: CDR1 SGHDN, CDR2 FVKESK. CDR3 region: CASSQGRGLASHNEQFF. CDR3 sequence (DNA): TGTGCCAGCAGCCAAGGGCGGGGACTAGCGTCTCACAATGAGCAGTTCTTC.

This clonotype was seen a handful of times. This rearrangement joins TRBV28 to TRBJ2-5; D gene ambiguous. Germline V gives CDR1 MDHEN, CDR2 SYDVKM. V lost 1 base, J lost 1 base, and 13 bases lay in between. The CDR3 runs 16 residues. CDR3 nucleotide sequence: TGTGCCAGCAGTTTATCTACGGCGGCGTTCCAAGAGACCCAGTACTTC. Amino acid sequence: CASSLSTAAFQETQYF.

The chain links TRBV29-1 to TRBJ2-3; a weak D match, TRBD1 (6 bases). The CDR3 has 16 residues. Looked up from germline, CDR1 is SQVTM and CDR2 is ANQGSEA. V dropped 6 bases and J dropped 0 bases, with 19 bases sitting between them. In DNA, the CDR3 is TGCAGCGTAACACCTCGTGGGGGCTCTAGCACAGATACGCAGTATTTT. Protein product: CSVTPRGGSSTDTQYF.

This clonotype has just a few counts. One junction end disagrees with the germline gene, perhaps due to a read error. This rearrangement joins TRBV7-6 to TRBJ2-3; 8 bases align to TRBD2. The CDR3 totals 15 residues. Germline loops: CDR1 SGHVS, CDR2 FNYEAQ. The CDR3 protein is CASSVAGPSTDTQYF. The CDR3 coding sequence is TGTGCCAGCAGCGTAGCGGGACCAAGCACAGATACGCAGTATTTT.

The genes are TRBV7-9 and TRBJ2-5, with 7 bases aligning to TRBD2. CDR1 and CDR2 from the germline V gene are SEHNR and FQNEAQ (reference sequence). The CDR3 has 15 residues. J lost 3 bases, V lost 0 bases, and 4 bases had no gene match. The CDR3 protein is CASSLATSQKETQYF. CDR3 DNA sequence: TGTGCCAGCAGCTTAGCGACTAGCCAGAAAGAGACCCAGTACTTC.

The gene calls are TRBV12-3 or TRBV12-4 and TRBJ2-2, with 9 bases aligning to TRBD1. The V gene end was trimmed by 6 bases and the J gene end by 1 base; junction bases not matched to a gene: 3. This CDR3 has 15 residues. This chain's CDR3 is CASSRTGENTGELFF. The CDR3, as DNA: TGTGCCAGCAGCCGGACAGGGGAGAACACCGGGGAGCTGTTTTTT.

This clonotype was found many times. The V gene is TRBV7-2, the J gene TRBJ2-5, with D possibly matching TRBD1 (6 bases). The CDR3 runs 14 residues. Germline V gene sequence: CDR1 SGHTA, CDR2 FQGNSA. The germline V and J ends were trimmed by 1 base and 1 base, with 7 bases remaining between them. CDR3 loop: CASSLDRVQETQYF. The CDR3 bases are TGTGCCAGCAGCTTAGACAGGGTCCAAGAGACCCAGTACTTC.

The chain combines TRBV7-2 with TRBJ2-7; D is ambiguous. Trimming cost V 5 bases and J 0 bases, with 20 bases left between them. Germline V gene data show CDR1 as SGHTA and CDR2 as FQGNSA. CDR3 length: 17 amino acids. The CDR3 protein is CASSTSLLRQGSYEQYF. The CDR3, as DNA: TGTGCCAGCAGCACCTCCCTCCTTAGGCAAGGCTCCTACGAGCAGTACTTC.

This clonotype came up many times. The rearrangement uses TRBV27 and TRBJ1-6, with 10 bases matching TRBD1. The CDR3 length is 15 residues. Germline CDR1 MNHEY, CDR2 SMNVEV (reference sequence). Trimming cost V 5 bases and J 10 bases; bases outside gene matches: 8. The CDR3 DNA sequence: TGTGCCAGCAGTATAGACGGACAGGGGGTCTCACCCCTCCACTTT. Its protein product is CASSIDGQGVSPLHF.

This clonotype was found a few times. V gene TRBV12-3 or TRBV12-4 combines with J gene TRBJ2-7; TRBD2 agrees at 12 bases. After removal of 1 base from V and 10 bases from J, the junction contained 5 bases not matched to a gene. The CDR3 runs to 14 residues. The CDR3 sequence: CASSLGLAGVEQYV. CDR3 DNA sequence: TGTGCCAGCAGTTTAGGACTAGCGGGAGTTGAACAGTACGTC.

V is TRBV27 and J is TRBJ2-7; 9 bases match TRBD1. CDR3 length equals 14 residues. The J segment lost 3 bases and the V segment lost 6 bases, leaving 6 bases of the junction unmatched. In germline, CDR1 is MNHEY, CDR2 SMNVEV (reference sequence). The DNA for the CDR3 is TGTGCCAGCAGCACGGGACAGGGACTCTACGAGCAGTACTTC. Translating it yields CASSTGQGLYEQYF.